Described below is a single T cell receptor (beta chain) sequence and its context. The antigen it recognizes is unknown. Base qualities are missing; no much larger clone stands one base away. To estimate absolute template abundance from read counts, synthetic TCR analog templates were spiked into each PCR. The immunoSEQ assay was used to amplify TCRbeta CDR3 regions from genomic DNA with bias-controlled V and J gene primers. Sequencing of rearranged TCRbeta segments was done at approximately 20X coverage. For the original study's pipeline: Sequencing errors were corrected by clustering and CDR3s were annotated against IMGT to assign V, D and J genes. Out-of-frame and stop-codon sequences were excluded, and only productive TCRbeta rearrangements were used in downstream analyses. Clonality was calculated as one minus the Shannon entropy normalized by the log of the number of unique productive sequences. Fisher's exact test with Benjamini-Hochberg correction, at a threshold of adjusted p below 0.01, was used to find clones that differed between time points or between blood and tumor. TCRdb's version of the immuneACCESS table is confined to in-frame rearrangements and falls short of the full clone set. An unresolved V gene accounts for under half of the shortfall where checked; the remainder is of unknown origin. V and J calls and clone size are copied from that table; D and trimming were computed from the DNA. Across this sample there are approximately 79,000 clones, with about nine tenths seen only once. The ten top clones hold roughly 6.1% of the sample.

This entry belongs to a study of PD-L1 blockade in urothelial cancer (dated by TCRdb to 2016 to 2017). Turning to the overall study: Therapy was started around 2014 for all patients, and atezolizumab 1,200 mg was administered intravenously every 3 weeks. About 90% of the roughly 29 patients were identified as males with urothelial cancer of bladder origin, and a prior smoking history was reported by 18 of 29 patients. Durable clinical benefit was achieved by nine patients and was not achieved by 20 patients. Under 30 patients had pretreatment blood TCR-seq, some 24 had at least one posttreatment blood collection, and some 24 had tumor TCR-seq. Durable clinical benefit was defined as progression-free survival longer than 6 months, and TCR features were also tested against progression-free and overall survival. An ECOG performance status of 0 or 1 was recorded for the patients, and 0 to 3 prior chemotherapy regimens had been received by the patients. Blood samples were analyzed 3 weeks after the start of treatment (second dose) and 6 weeks after the start of treatment. A median of 141,255 T cells and approximately 83,000 unique TCRs was obtained from blood samples, and a median clonality of roughly 0.08 was observed. Whole exome sequencing and RNA sequencing of pretreatment tumors were performed alongside TCR sequencing in the same patients. The study, an exploratory multi-omic analysis, examined somatic, immune and clinical correlates of response to PD-L1 blockade with atezolizumab in urothelial cancer. Pretreatment tumor samples and matched peripheral blood, collected serially before and after atezolizumab treatment, underwent TCR sequencing.

The research as a whole found: Among patients with durable benefit, tumor-associated TCR clones showed greater expansion in peripheral blood 3 weeks after treatment started (n ≈ 22, p = 0.022). Because the sample size was small (n ≈ 27) and many exploratory analyses were performed, the results are intended to be hypothesis-generating. Improved progression-free and overall survival was associated with having pretreatment peripheral blood TCR clonality below the median.

A cohort of 25 to 30 patients with locally advanced or metastatic urothelial carcinoma, treated at Memorial Sloan Kettering on a trial protocol, was included. Peripheral blood mononuclear cells were collected pretreatment and during treatment, with between 1 and 8 total time points per patient. The Qiagen DNeasy Blood extraction kit was used to purify genomic DNA from total PBMCs and from tumor samples. PBMCs were collected pretreatment and during treatment, and were isolated and stored as previously described. V is cut by 8 bases and J by 2 bases, and the space between the germline ends is 22 bases. The germline V gene supplies CDR1 MDHEN and CDR2 SYDVKM. The cysteine opens and the phenylalanine closes a CDR3 of 17 amino acids. Here the CDR3 DNA is all that survives: 51 bases in frame from base 1.

Sequencing was performed on PBMCs, taken around atezolizumab (anti-PD-L1) treatment. The sequence is built from TRBV28 and TRBJ2-1, and possibly TRBD2, on 5 matching bases. This TCR was sampled from a woman aged 70 to 79 with urothelial cancer. The DNA is TGTGCCAGCGGCCGCCGGGGAAAACGGGTAGCCTACAATGAGCAGTTCTTC. Translated, this gives CASGRRGKRVAYNEQFF.